A selection of T cell receptor beta chains follows, all from one sample in a study of T cell responses to AZD1222 COVID-19 vaccine. Only in-frame clones appear in the TCRdb table, and some are missing; sequencing was by immunoSEQ multiplex PCR. The profile covers 100,000 to 150,000 clones, with less than 95% appearing a single time and about 4.1% taken by the ten largest. Sequenced here: peripheral blood, sampled on day 0 of MenACWY control vaccination. Receptor source: an adult in good health. Both conserved end residues are part of each CDR3. Fields, in order: clone size, J gene, V gene, D gene, CDR3 length, CDR3 DNA, CDR3 protein. A D gene is named only where the DNA matches it firmly. Clone sizes are given selectively: once, few, many, or a class where the clone is expanded.

>NA|TRBJ1-6|TRBV18|TRBD1|17
TGTGCCAGCTCACCACGAACAGACAGGGGGCGCGGTTCACCCCTCCACTTT
CASSPRTDRGRGSPLHF
>once|TRBJ2-3|TRBV7-3|TRBD2|18
TGTGCCAGCAGCTTAGACCGTAGACTAGCGGGACCCACAGATACGCAGTATTTT
CASSLDRRLAGPTDTQYF
>NA|TRBJ1-6|TRBV27|NA|16
TGTGCCAGCAGGAGGCTGCCCAGCTCCTATAATTCACCCCTCCACTTT
CASRRLPSSYNSPLHF
>once|TRBJ2-3|TRBV19|NA|14
TGTGCCAGTAGTATAGGACAGTTCACAGATACGCAGTATTTT
CASSIGQFTDTQYF
>NA|TRBJ2-1|TRBV6-5|TRBD1|15
TGTGCCAGCAGTTCCCTCTCGACAGGGGGCTTTGAGCAGTTCTTC
CASSSLSTGGFEQFF
>NA|TRBJ1-6|TRBV13|TRBD1|20
TGTGCCAGCAGCTTAGTGTTGCTGGACAGGGGAAGAGTTGGGAATTCACCCCTCCACTTT
CASSLVLLDRGRVGNSPLHF
>NA|TRBJ1-5|TRBV5-4|NA|15
TGTGCCAGCAGCTTAGACCCGGGCAACAATCAGCCCCAGCATTTT
CASSLDPGNNQPQHF
>NA|TRBJ1-2|TRBV24-1|TRBD1|13
TGTGCCACCAGTGATAGGGACAGGCGTGGCTACACCTTC
CATSDRDRRGYTF
>NA|TRBJ1-4|TRBV7-2|TRBD1|18
TGTGCCAGCAGCCCGAGACAGGGGGCTTCCTCAACTAATGAAAAACTGTTTTTT
CASSPRQGASSTNEKLFF
>NA|TRBJ2-2|TRBV5-1|TRBD1|14
TGCGCCAGCAGCGCACAGACAGGGTCCGGGGAGCTGTTTTTT
CASSAQTGSGELFF
>NA|TRBJ1-5|TRBV28|NA|13
TGTGCCAGCAGTTTGGGGGCCAGAAAGCCCCAGCATTTT
CASSLGARKPQHF
>NA|TRBJ2-3|TRBV7-9|TRBD1|14
TGTGCCAGCTACGCCGGGACAGCCACAGATACGCAGTATTTT
CASYAGTATDTQYF
>once|TRBJ1-4|TRBV18|NA|16
TGTGCCAGCTCACCGGAACAGGACCCAACTAATGAAAAACTGTTTTTT
CASSPEQDPTNEKLFF
>NA|TRBJ1-3|TRBV6-1|NA|15
TGTGCCAGCAGTGAGATTAAGGGACCTGGAAACACCATATATTTT
CASSEIKGPGNTIYF
>once|TRBJ2-7|TRBV7-8|NA|15
TGTGCCAGCAGCTTATCGTTAGACACTTACTACGAGCAGTACTTC
CASSLSLDTYYEQYF
>NA|TRBJ1-6|TRBV2|NA|14
TGTGCCAGCAGTGACAGGGACTATAATTCACCCCTCCACTTT
CASSDRDYNSPLHF
>NA|TRBJ1-1|TRBV29-1|NA|13
TGCAGCGTAAACGGAGGGGTGCGCACTGAAGCTTTCTTT
CSVNGGVRTEAFF
>NA|TRBJ2-7|TRBV27|TRBD2|15
TGTGCCAGCAGGCCCCAGGGACTAGGGGTTTACGAGCAGTACTTC
CASRPQGLGVYEQYF
>NA|TRBJ2-3|TRBV4-1|NA|17
TGCGCCAGCAGCCAAAAAGCGCGTCCCCCGGACCCAGATACGCAGTATTTT
CASSQKARPPDPDTQYF
>NA|TRBJ1-5|TRBV15|TRBD1|19
TGTGCCACCAGCAGATACGCCGGGACAGGGGGATATAGCAATCAGCCCCAGCATTTT
CATSRYAGTGGYSNQPQHF
>NA|TRBJ2-5|TRBV30|NA|16
TGTGCCTGGCCCTGTTGGGGGAGGCCGCTCCAAGAGACCCAGTACTTC
CAWPCWGRPLQETQYF
>NA|TRBJ2-1|TRBV27|TRBD2|15
TGTGCCAGCAGTTTACGTGGACTAGCGGACAATGAGCAGTTCTTC
CASSLRGLADNEQFF
>once|TRBJ1-6|TRBV18|NA|17
TGTGCCAGCTCACCACCAGACTTGGGCGCCGGTAGTTCACCCCTCCACTTT
CASSPPDLGAGSSPLHF
>NA|TRBJ2-7|TRBV11-2|NA|11
TGTGCCAGCACGTCATACTACGAGCAGTACTTC
CASTSYYEQYF
>NA|TRBJ1-1|TRBV10-3|TRBD1|13
TGTGCCGCAAATTCGGGACAGGGAACTGAAGCTTTCTTT
CAANSGQGTEAFF
>NA|TRBJ2-6|TRBV18|TRBD2|21
TGTGCCAGCACCAGACTAGCGGGATTCACTACGCGACACTCTGGGGCCAACGTCCTGACTTTC
CASTRLAGFTTRHSGANVLTF
>NA|TRBJ1-6|TRBV6-4|TRBD1|15
TGTGCCAGCAGTGCATCGGACAGGGGAGATTCACCCCTCCACTTT
CASSASDRGDSPLHF
>NA|TRBJ2-3|TRBV28|TRBD2|15
TGTGCCAGCAGTTTATTGCTAGCGGCCACAGATACGCAGTATTTT
CASSLLLAATDTQYF
>NA|TRBJ1-1|TRBV5-4|NA|17
TGTGCCAGCAAAACATCCCCGGGTTATGGCGTGAACACTGAAGCTTTCTTT
CASKTSPGYGVNTEAFF
>NA|TRBJ2-1|TRBV6-2/TRBV6-3|TRBD2|18
TGTGCCAGCAGTTACTTACTAGCGGGGGGGCAGTGGGGCAATGAGCAGTTCTTC
CASSYLLAGGQWGNEQFF
>NA|TRBJ2-2|TRBV30|TRBD2|14
TGTGCCTGGGACCGACTAGCGGGAGCCGGGGAGCTGTTTTTT
CAWDRLAGAGELFF
>NA|TRBJ1-1|TRBV28|NA|13
TGTGCCAGCAGTTTCGCGTGGAACACTGAAGCTTTCTTT
CASSFAWNTEAFF
>NA|TRBJ1-6|TRBV21-1|NA|13
TGTGCCAGCAGCTGCCGACCGAATTCACCCCTCCACTTT
CASSCRPNSPLHF
>once|TRBJ2-2|TRBV27|NA|14
TGTGCCAGCAGTTTTGGGGGCAGCACCGGGGAGCTGTTTTTT
CASSFGGSTGELFF
>once|TRBJ2-3|TRBV18|NA|16
TGTGCCAGTCAACCTGTGGCTAGCGAATACACAGATACGCAGTATTTT
CASQPVASEYTDTQYF
>NA|TRBJ2-3|TRBV13|NA|13
TGTGCCAGCAGCTTGACCGGCACAGATACGCAGTATTTT
CASSLTGTDTQYF
>NA|TRBJ2-1|TRBV5-4|TRBD2|13
TGTGCCAGCAGCGGCGGGGGTTACAATGAGCAGTTCTTC
CASSGGGYNEQFF
>NA|TRBJ1-4|TRBV15|NA|12
TGTGCCACCAGCAGCCTTTTCGAAAAACTGTTTTTT
CATSSLFEKLFF
>NA|TRBJ2-1|TRBV10-3|TRBD2|16
TGTGCCATCAGTGAGTCAGAAGCGGGAGTTCGCAATGAGCAGTTCTTC
CAISESEAGVRNEQFF
>once|TRBJ1-1|TRBV9|NA|14
TGTGCCAGCAGCGTTCGCACTCTGAACACTGAAGCTTTCTTT
CASSVRTLNTEAFF
>NA|TRBJ2-4|TRBV19|TRBD1|18
TGTGCCAGTAGTGCCCGGGACAGGGGGCTAGTAGCCAAAAACATTCAGTACTTC
CASSARDRGLVAKNIQYF
>NA|TRBJ2-1|TRBV29-1|NA|12
TGCAGCTCACTCAGGTCGATCAATGAGCAGTTCTTC
CSSLRSINEQFF
>NA|TRBJ1-3|TRBV3-1/TRBV3-2|NA|13
TGTGCCAGCAGCCAATCAACTGGAAACACCATATATTTT
CASSQSTGNTIYF
>NA|TRBJ1-2|TRBV29-1|TRBD1|14
TGCAGCGCCGGGACAGGGGAGGGGATCTATGGCTACACCTTC
CSAGTGEGIYGYTF
>NA|TRBJ1-1|TRBV6-4|TRBD1|14
TGTGCCAGCAGTGTACGAGAGGGGGCCACTGAAGCTTTCTTT
CASSVREGATEAFF
>NA|TRBJ2-3|TRBV27|NA|15
TGTGCCAGCAGTTCCACCCCTGGGAGCACAGATACGCAGTATTTT
CASSSTPGSTDTQYF
>NA|TRBJ1-3|TRBV3-1/TRBV3-2|TRBD1|15
TGTGCCAGCGGCTTAGGGGGCCTAGGGGGAAACACCATATATTTT
CASGLGGLGGNTIYF
>NA|TRBJ2-3|TRBV2|NA|15
TGTGCCAGCAGCCAAACAGGCCTTAGCACAGATACGCAGTATTTT
CASSQTGLSTDTQYF
>NA|TRBJ1-5|TRBV4-1|TRBD1|16
TGCGCCAGCAGCCATGCCGGACAGGGGGGTGTACAGCCCCAGCATTTT
CASSHAGQGGVQPQHF
>NA|TRBJ1-6|TRBV7-9|NA|15
TGTGCCAGCAGCTTAGACGGGGGTATTTATTCACCCCTCCACTTT
CASSLDGGIYSPLHF
>few|TRBJ2-1|TRBV28|TRBD2|16
TGTGCCAGCTGCGCCCCCCAGCGGGAGGGCGTCAATGAGCAGTTCTTC
CASCAPQREGVNEQFF
>NA|TRBJ2-1|TRBV27|NA|13
TGTGCCAGCAGTAAGACAGGTTACAATGAGCAGTTCTTC
CASSKTGYNEQFF
>few|TRBJ1-3|TRBV5-1|TRBD1|18
TGCGCCAGCAGCCCCTGGGACAGTCCCAGAATCTCTGGAAACACCATATATTTT
CASSPWDSPRISGNTIYF
>NA|TRBJ2-1|TRBV5-1|NA|14
TGCGCCAGCACGGTCGGCCCCTCCTACAATGAGCAGTTCTTC
CASTVGPSYNEQFF